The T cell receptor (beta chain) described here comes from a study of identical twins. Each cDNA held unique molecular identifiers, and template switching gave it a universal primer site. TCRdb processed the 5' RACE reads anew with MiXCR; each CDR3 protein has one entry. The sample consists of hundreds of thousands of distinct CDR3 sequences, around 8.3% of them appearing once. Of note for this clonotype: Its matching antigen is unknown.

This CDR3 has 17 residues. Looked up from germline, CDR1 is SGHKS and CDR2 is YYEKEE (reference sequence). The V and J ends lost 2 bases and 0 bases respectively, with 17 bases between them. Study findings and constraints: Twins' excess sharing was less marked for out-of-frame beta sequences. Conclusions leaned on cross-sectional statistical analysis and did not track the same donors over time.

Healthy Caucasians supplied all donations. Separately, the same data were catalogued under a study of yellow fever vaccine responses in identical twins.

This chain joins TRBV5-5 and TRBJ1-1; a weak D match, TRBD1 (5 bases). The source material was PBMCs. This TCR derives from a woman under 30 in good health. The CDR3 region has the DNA TGTGCCAGCAGCTTCGGCGCAGGGCGACCCATGAACACTGAAGCTTTCTTT. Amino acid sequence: CASSFGAGRPMNTEAFF.